The next 19 T cell receptor beta chains were all read from a single sample in a study of control samples from healthy donors and cancer patients. The data were produced by immunoSEQ multiplex PCR, yet TCRdb's version contains in-frame clones alone and is incomplete. The sample consists of 120,000 to 150,000 clones, 89% of them appearing once. Sequenced input: blood. The receptors come from a man aged 25-45 years in good health.

The rearrangement uses TRBV9 and TRBJ1-1; a weak D match, TRBD1 (5 bases). Trimming shortened V by 2 bases and J by 1 base, and 9 bases separated the two germline ends. The CDR3 is 14 amino acids. Germline CDR1 is SGDLS and CDR2 is YYNGEE. CDR3 residues: CASSVGDRNTEAFF. CDR3 sequence (DNA): TGTGCCAGCAGCGTGGGCGACAGGAACACTGAAGCTTTCTTT.

The chain uses TRBV5-6 and TRBJ2-7; TRBD1 or TRBD2 may be the D gene (5 bases each). Germline assignment: CDR1 SGHDT and CDR2 YYEEEE. The V gene lost 3 bases and the J gene lost 2 bases, with 9 bases spanning the gap. The CDR3 loop spans 13 amino acids. CDR3 coding DNA: TGTGCCAGCAGCTACGGGACCACCTACGAGCAGTACTTC. Translating it yields CASSYGTTYEQYF. Drawing the rest from reference TRBV5-6 and TRBJ2-7, the complete variable domain is DAGVTQSPTHLIKTRGQQVTLRCSPKSGHDTVSWYQQALGQGPQFIFQYYEEEERQRGNFPDRFSGHQFPNYSSELNVNALLLGDSALYLCASSYGTTYEQYFGPGTRLTVT.

The chain joins TRBV14 to TRBJ2-3; D ambiguous. Germline V gene data show CDR1 as SGHDN and CDR2 as FVKESK. V was shortened by 0 bases and J by 6 bases, with 13 bases between the two germline ends. This CDR3 spans 15 amino acids. This CDR3 reads CASSQEGSASDTQYF. The CDR3 DNA sequence: TGTGCCAGCAGCCAAGAGGGCTCCGCAAGTGATACGCAGTATTTT.

The chain recombines TRBV4-1 with TRBJ1-3; perhaps TRBD1 as D (6 bases). The CDR3 has 16 residues. Per the germline V gene, CDR1 is MGHRA and CDR2 is YSYEKL. Trimming pared 5 bases from V and 3 bases from J, leaving 17 bases between. The CDR3, as DNA: TGCGCCAGCAGCTCGGGGGGGCGACGACGTGGAAACACCATATATTTT. This codes for CASSSGGRRRGNTIYF.

The chain has TRBV5-5 and TRBJ1-1; 7 bases align to TRBD1. CDR1 and CDR2 (germline): SGHKS, YYEKEE (reference sequence). The CDR3 covers 15 residues. The ends lost 3 bases at V and 0 bases at J; junction bases unmatched: 5. In DNA, the CDR3 is TGTGCCAGCAGCTCGACAGGGAGGATGAACACTGAAGCTTTCTTT. Translating it yields CASSSTGRMNTEAFF.

The chain is built from TRBV7-9 and TRBJ2-2; D gene uncertain. The CDR3 covers 13 residues. V was clipped by 3 bases and J by 3 bases, with 5 bases between them. Germline V gene lookup returns CDR1 SEHNR and CDR2 FQNEAQ (reference sequence). This CDR3 is CASSFLHTGELFF. CDR3 nucleotides: TGTGCCAGCAGCTTTTTGCACACCGGGGAGCTGTTTTTT.

V gene TRBV24-1 combines with J gene TRBJ2-7; D gene unclear. The V gene lost 4 bases and the J gene lost 7 bases, with 22 bases spanning the gap. This CDR3 comprises 16 residues. Germline V gene data show CDR1 as KGHDR and CDR2 as SFDVKD. CDR3 protein: CATSDSSGFGRREQYF. Here the CDR3 DNA reads TGTGCCACCAGTGACAGCTCTGGATTTGGCAGGAGAGAGCAGTACTTC.

CDR3: CATSDGNRGPGNIQYF. The CDR3 nucleotides are TGTGCCACCAGTGATGGGAACAGGGGTCCTGGGAACATTCAGTACTTC. The chain has TRBV24-1 and TRBJ2-4; 7 nucleotides match TRBD1. With 3 bases clipped from V and 7 bases from J, the junction kept 11 bases outside the gene matches. Germline V CDR1 and CDR2: KGHDR, SFDVKD. There are 16 residues in the CDR3.

The rearrangement joins TRBV7-2 to TRBJ1-3; TRBD1 matches at 9 bases. CDR1 SGHTA and CDR2 FQGNSA come from the germline V gene. CDR3 length equals 16 residues. V lost 4 bases to trimming and J lost 8 bases; unmatched junction nucleotides: 12. CDR3 region: CASSSRARDRVHTIYF. The CDR3 coding sequence is TGTGCCAGCAGCTCTAGGGCCCGGGACAGGGTACACACCATATATTTT.

The chain combines TRBV7-2 with TRBJ2-3; D perhaps matches TRBD2 (5 bases). The germline CDR1 and CDR2 sequences are SGHTA and FQGNSA. The CDR3 covers 15 residues. V shed 1 base and J shed 7 bases, with 15 bases lying between them. This CDR3 reads CASSLEEWVTNTQYF. The CDR3 DNA reads TGTGCCAGCAGCTTAGAGGAATGGGTGACTAATACGCAGTATTTT.

The CDR3 region is CASSLAPGGQGTSGNTIYF. DNA of the CDR3: TGTGCCAGCAGCTTAGCCCCCGGGGGACAGGGGACGTCTGGAAACACCATATATTTT. V gene TRBV7-3 combines with J gene TRBJ1-3, with TRBD1 identical over 10 bases. The CDR3 extends over 19 amino acids. The germline V gene has CDR1 SGHTA and CDR2 FQGTGA. Trimming at V came to 2 bases and at J to 1 base, leaving 11 bases not matched to a gene.

This chain connects TRBV18 to TRBJ1-5; a possible D gene is TRBD1 (5 bases). V shed 2 bases and J shed 4 bases, with 6 bases lying between them. CDR1 and CDR2 from the germline V gene are KGHSH and LQKENI. The length of the CDR3 is 13 residues. The CDR3 sequence: CASSPNRNQPQHF. The CDR3 DNA reads as TGTGCCAGCTCACCAAACAGGAATCAGCCCCAGCATTTT.

CDR3 coding DNA: TGCGCCAGCAGCCAAGGACAGGGGAGCTACGAGCAGTACTTC. This codes for CASSQGQGSYEQYF. This chain links TRBV4-3 with TRBJ2-7; 8 positions agree with TRBD1. The CDR3 is 14 amino acids. Germline V gives CDR1 LGHNA, CDR2 YSLEER. The V gene end was trimmed by 1 base and the J gene end by 3 bases; junction bases not matched to a gene: 2.

The V gene is TRBV7-9, the J gene TRBJ2-2; TRBD1 agrees at 7 bases. Germline V gene data show CDR1 as SEHNR and CDR2 as FQNEAQ (reference sequence). The CDR3 runs 16 residues. The V gene end was trimmed by 1 base and the J gene end by 0 bases; junction bases not matched to a gene: 2. The chain's CDR3 is CASSLVGTANTGELFF. In nucleotides, the CDR3 is TGTGCCAGCAGCTTAGTTGGGACAGCGAACACCGGGGAGCTGTTTTTT. The full variable domain, in which reference TRBV7-9 and TRBJ2-2 provide the parts outside the CDR3, is DTGVSQNPRHKITKRGQNVTFRCDPISEHNRLYWYRQTLGQGPEFLTYFQNEAQLEKSRLLSDRFSAERPKGSFSTLEIQRTEQGDSAMYLCASSLVGTANTGELFFGEGSRLTVL.

This chain links TRBV7-9 with TRBJ2-1; D remains ambiguous. The CDR3 consists of 14 residues. CDR1 is SEHNR and CDR2 is FQNEAQ in the germline V gene (reference sequence). The germline V and J ends were trimmed by 5 bases and 6 bases, with 14 bases remaining between them. CDR3 bases: TGTGCCAGCAGCGATTGGTTAGGTGGCAATGAGCAGTTCTTC. Protein: CASSDWLGGNEQFF.

This clone was observed a single time. This sample includes further DNA sequences coding for the same CDR3. The V call is TRBV9, the J call TRBJ2-1; D remains unclear. CDR1 and CDR2 (germline): SGDLS, YYNGEE. The ends were cut back, 3 bases at V and 0 bases at J, with 7 bases in the middle. The CDR3 length is 14 residues. The CDR3 DNA follows: TGTGCCAGCAGCGCAGGAAACTCCTACAATGAGCAGTTCTTC. It specifies CASSAGNSYNEQFF.

The V call is TRBV6-5, the J call TRBJ2-7; TRBD1 matches 11 bases. The CDR3 runs 16 residues. Germline V gene lookup returns CDR1 MNHEY and CDR2 SVGAGI. V was pared by 1 base and J by 5 bases, with 7 bases of the junction left unmatched. The CDR3 DNA sequence: TGTGCCAGCAGTTACTTCTCCGGGACAGGGGGGCACGAGCAGTACTTC. Translated, it gives CASSYFSGTGGHEQYF.

The chain links TRBV27 to TRBJ2-2; weak D call: TRBD2 (5 bases). There are 15 residues in the CDR3. The germline gives CDR1 MNHEY, CDR2 SMNVEV (reference sequence). V lost 10 bases and J lost 3, with 18 bases in between. The CDR3 reads CATLDRGKDTGELFF. The CDR3, as DNA: TGTGCCACCCTAGATCGGGGTAAGGACACCGGGGAGCTGTTTTTT.

The chain employs TRBV19 and TRBJ2-3, with TRBD2 matching over 8 bases. In germline, CDR1 is LNHDA, CDR2 SQIVND (reference sequence). V was pared by 4 bases and J by 0 bases, with 3 bases of the junction left unmatched. The CDR3 sequence is 15 residues long. CDR3 sequence: CASSTSGLSTDTQYF. CDR3 DNA: TGTGCCAGTAGTACTAGCGGGCTAAGCACAGATACGCAGTATTTT.